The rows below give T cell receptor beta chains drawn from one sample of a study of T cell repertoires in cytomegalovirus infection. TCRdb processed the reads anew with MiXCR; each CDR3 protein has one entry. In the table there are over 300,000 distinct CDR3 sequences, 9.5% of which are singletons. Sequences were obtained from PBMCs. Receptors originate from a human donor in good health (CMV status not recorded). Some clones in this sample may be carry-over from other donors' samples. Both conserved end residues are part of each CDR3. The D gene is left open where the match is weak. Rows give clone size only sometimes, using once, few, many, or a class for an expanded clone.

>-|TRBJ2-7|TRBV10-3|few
TGTGCCATCTCAGAGCCCGGGGAGCAGTACTTC
CAISEPGEQYF
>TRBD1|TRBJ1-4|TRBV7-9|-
TGTGCCAGCAGCTCACAGGGGAAAAATGAAAAACTGTTTTTT
CASSSQGKNEKLFF
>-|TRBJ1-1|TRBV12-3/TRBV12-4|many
TGTGCCAGCACCTTATTAGGCACTGAAGCTTTCTTT
CASTLLGTEAFF
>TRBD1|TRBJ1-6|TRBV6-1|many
TGTGCCAGCAGACGGACAGGAAGCTCCTATAATTCACCCCTCCACTTT
CASRRTGSSYNSPLHF
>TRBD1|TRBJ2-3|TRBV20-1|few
TGCAGTCTCGAGACAGGGGCCGCGGGCACAGATACGCAGTATTTT
CSLETGAAGTDTQYF
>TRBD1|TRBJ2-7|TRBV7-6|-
TGTGCCAGCAGCTTAACCGGGACAGGCGTCCCCTACGAGCAGTACTTC
CASSLTGTGVPYEQYF
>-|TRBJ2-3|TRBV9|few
TGTGCCAGCAGCGAGGCCCAGATCACAGATACGCAGTATTTT
CASSEAQITDTQYF
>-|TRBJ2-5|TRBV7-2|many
TGTGCCAGCAGCTCTGAGACGAGGGCGGAGACCCAGTACTTC
CASSSETRAETQYF
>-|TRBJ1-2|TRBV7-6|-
TGTGCCAGCAGCGCTACCTCTGCCTATGGCTACACCTTC
CASSATSAYGYTF
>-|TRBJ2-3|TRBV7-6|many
TGTGCCACAAGGTCGTACAGACATAGCACAGATACGCAGTATTTT
CATRSYRHSTDTQYF
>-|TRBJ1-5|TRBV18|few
TGTGCCAGCTCACCATTTTCGCGGACTATCAATCAGCCCCAGCATTTT
CASSPFSRTINQPQHF
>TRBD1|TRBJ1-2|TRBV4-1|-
TGCGCCAGCAGCCAAGACCCCGGACAGGGAAGCTATGGCTACACCTTC
CASSQDPGQGSYGYTF
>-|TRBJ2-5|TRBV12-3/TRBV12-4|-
TGTGCCAGCACCTGGAGGACAAACCAAGAGACCCAGTACTTC
CASTWRTNQETQYF
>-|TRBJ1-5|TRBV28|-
TGTGCCAGCAGCTCTACCACCGGGGCCCAGCATTTT
CASSSTTGAQHF
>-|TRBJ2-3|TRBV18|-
TGTGCCAGCTCATCACAGGGAAGGGATACGCAGTATTTT
CASSSQGRDTQYF
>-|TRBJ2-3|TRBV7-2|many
TGTGCCAGCAGCCAAAATTCAGGGCTTGGTGGAGATACGCAGTATTTT
CASSQNSGLGGDTQYF
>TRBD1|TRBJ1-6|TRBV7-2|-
TGTGCCAGCAGAGTGGACAGGGCGGATAATTCACCCCTCCACTTT
CASRVDRADNSPLHF
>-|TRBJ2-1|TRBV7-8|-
TGTGCCAGCAGCCCAGGGGAATCCCTTGGGAATGAGCAGTTCTTC
CASSPGESLGNEQFF
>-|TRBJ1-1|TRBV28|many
TGTGCCAGCAGTCCTCCGGGCCGTAGAACCACTGAAGCTTTCTTT
CASSPPGRRTTEAFF
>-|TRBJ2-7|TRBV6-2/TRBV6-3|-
TGTGCCAGCAGTTACGAATTGGGCCTCTACGAGCAGTACTTC
CASSYELGLYEQYF